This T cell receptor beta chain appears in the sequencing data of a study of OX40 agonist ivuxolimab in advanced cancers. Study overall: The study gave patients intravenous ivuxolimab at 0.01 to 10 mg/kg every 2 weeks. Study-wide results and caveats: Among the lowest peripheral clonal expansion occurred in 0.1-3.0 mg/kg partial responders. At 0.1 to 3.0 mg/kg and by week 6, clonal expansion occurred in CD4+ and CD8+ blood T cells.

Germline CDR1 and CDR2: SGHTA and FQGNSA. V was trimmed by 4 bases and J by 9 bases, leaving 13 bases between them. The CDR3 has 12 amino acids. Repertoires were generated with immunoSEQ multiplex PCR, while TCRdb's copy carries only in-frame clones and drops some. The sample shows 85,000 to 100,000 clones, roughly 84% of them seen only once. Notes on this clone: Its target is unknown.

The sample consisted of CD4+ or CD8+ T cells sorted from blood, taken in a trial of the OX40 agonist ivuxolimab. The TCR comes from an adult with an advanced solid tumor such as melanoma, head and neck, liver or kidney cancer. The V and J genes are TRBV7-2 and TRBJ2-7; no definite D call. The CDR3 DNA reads TGTGCCAGCAGCTCCTCCTCCGGCCGGCAGTACTTC. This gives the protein CASSSSSGRQYF.